The rows below give T cell receptor beta chains drawn from one sample of a study of OX40 agonist ivuxolimab in advanced cancers. Profiling relied on immunoSEQ multiplex PCR, and the TCRdb table lists in-frame clones only, not all of them. Here the sample spans some 98,000 clones, 90% to 95% being singletons. The starting material was CD4+ or CD8+ T cells sorted from blood, obtained in a trial of the OX40 agonist ivuxolimab. The receptors stem from an adult with an advanced solid tumor such as melanoma, head and neck, liver or kidney cancer. The CDR3 runs from the conserved cysteine through the conserved F or W. The D gene is left open where the match is weak. Clone sizes are given selectively: once, few, many, or a class where the clone is expanded.

clone_size j_call v_call cdr3_length d_call cdr3_aa cdr3_nt
- TRBJ2-1 TRBV6-5 10 TRBD2 CASGGGEQFF TGTGCCAGCGGGGGGGGTGAGCAGTTCTTC
- TRBJ1-1 TRBV6-5 11 - CASVRGAEAFF TGTGCCAGCGTCAGGGGAGCTGAAGCTTTCTTT
- TRBJ1-2 TRBV5-6 18 - CASSLLVRVSPPLYGYTF TGTGCCAGCAGCTTGTTGGTCCGGGTTTCCCCTCCCCTCTATGGCTACACCTTC
few TRBJ1-5 TRBV2 17 TRBD1 CASRVAGTGTSNQPQHF TGTGCCAGCAGAGTTGCCGGGACAGGGACTTCCAATCAGCCCCAGCATTTT
- TRBJ2-7 TRBV6-5 13 - CASSSRWLAEQYF TGTGCCAGCAGTTCCCGCTGGTTGGCCGAGCAGTACTTC
- TRBJ2-1 TRBV9 15 TRBD2 CASSVVVSGYNEQFF TGTGCCAGCAGCGTAGTAGTTAGCGGGTACAATGAGCAGTTCTTC
- TRBJ1-6 TRBV6-6 15 TRBD1 CASSADRVEFSPLHF TGTGCCAGCAGTGCGGACAGGGTCGAATTCTCACCCCTCCACTTT
- TRBJ2-1 TRBV4-2 16 - CASSQARGGRYNEQFF TGTGCCAGCAGCCAAGCCCGTGGGGGGAGGTACAATGAGCAGTTCTTC
- TRBJ2-3 TRBV4-2 16 TRBD2 CASSLSVIAGGRFRNF TGTGCCAGCAGCCTAAGCGTAATAGCGGGAGGACGTTTCAGGAATTTT
- TRBJ1-3 TRBV4-3 15 - CASSQDWAVGNTIYF TGCGCCAGCAGCCAAGATTGGGCGGTCGGAAACACCATATATTTT
- TRBJ2-6 TRBV9 17 - CASSVLGLGAGANVLTF TGTGCCAGCAGCGTATTAGGGCTGGGCGCTGGGGCCAACGTCCTGACTTTC
- TRBJ2-3 TRBV19 12 TRBD1 CASSVTGGAQYF TGTGCCAGTAGTGTCACAGGGGGAGCGCAGTATTTT
- TRBJ1-1 TRBV15 14 - CATSRSGGRTEAFF TGTGCCACCAGCAGGTCGGGGGGCAGAACTGAAGCTTTCTTT
- TRBJ2-5 TRBV29-1 14 TRBD2 CSVGGGTTPWTQYF TGCAGCGTCGGGGGGGGGACAACTCCATGGACCCAGTACTTC
- TRBJ2-7 TRBV18 9 - CASSHVDYF TGTGCCAGCTCACATGTAGATTACTTC
- TRBJ1-5 TRBV30 16 - CAWSHKGRVGNQPQHF TGTGCCTGGAGCCATAAGGGGCGTGTGGGCAATCAGCCCCAGCATTTT
- TRBJ1-6 TRBV30 13 - CAWSWNYNSPLHF TGTGCCTGGAGTTGGAACTATAATTCACCCCTCCACTTT
- TRBJ1-5 TRBV6-5 12 - CASSPALQPQHF TGTGCCAGCAGTCCCGCTCTCCAGCCCCAGCATTTT
- TRBJ2-3 TRBV19 13 - CASSHLVADTQYF TGTGCCAGTAGCCATTTAGTGGCAGATACGCAGTATTTT
- TRBJ1-3 TRBV28 15 - CASSPSPHSGNTIYF TGTGCCAGCAGCCCCTCGCCTCACTCTGGAAACACCATATATTTT
- TRBJ2-1 TRBV6-6 15 - CASSYSRPSVNEQFF TGTGCCAGCAGTTACTCGAGGCCTAGCGTTAATGAGCAGTTCTTC
- TRBJ1-2 TRBV28 11 - CASSDSYGYTF TGTGCCAGCAGTGATTCCTATGGCTACACCTTC
- TRBJ2-1 TRBV9 15 - CASSVARGVGNEQFF TGTGCCAGCAGCGTAGCACGGGGAGTTGGCAATGAGCAGTTCTTC
- TRBJ2-3 TRBV4-2 15 - CASSQETGTWATQYF TGTGCCAGCAGCCAAGAAACGGGGACTTGGGCTACGCAGTATTTT
- TRBJ2-7 TRBV30 12 TRBD1 CAWSTGGLEQYF TGTGCCTGGAGTACAGGGGGTCTGGAGCAGTACTTC
- TRBJ1-1 TRBV6-6 14 - CASSGGRLNTEAFF TGTGCCAGCAGTGGGGGACGGCTAAACACTGAAGCTTTCTTT
- TRBJ2-4 TRBV19 15 - CASSIAGPAKNIQYF TGTGCCAGTAGTATAGCAGGCCCAGCCAAAAACATTCAGTACTTC
- TRBJ2-1 TRBV6-1 16 - CASSDMPVTDYNEQFF TGTGCCAGCAGTGATATGCCTGTTACGGACTACAATGAGCAGTTCTTC
- TRBJ2-5 TRBV11-3 16 TRBD2 CASSLLLAGGPGTQYF TGTGCCAGCAGCTTACTACTAGCGGGAGGCCCGGGGACCCAGTACTTC
once TRBJ1-4 TRBV30 13 TRBD1 CAWRTGGNEKLFF TGTGCCTGGCGGACAGGGGGCAATGAAAAACTGTTTTTT
- TRBJ2-6 TRBV11-1 14 - CASSTPSGANVLTF TGTGCCAGCAGCACACCGTCAGGGGCCAACGTCCTGACTTTC